Below are 29 T cell receptor beta chains sequenced from a single sample in a study of blood T cell repertoires in COVID-19. Generated by immunoSEQ multiplex PCR, the TCRdb table keeps only in-frame clones and is missing some. The sample consists of 150,000 to 200,000 clones, roughly 91% of them appearing once. The sample taken for sequencing was peripheral blood. The receptors derive from a woman aged 45 to 65 with acute or convalescent COVID-19.

The chain employs TRBV28 and TRBJ1-5, with D perhaps TRBD1 (6 bases). V was pared by 5 bases and J by 0 bases, with 17 bases between. This CDR3 is built from 17 residues. Germline V CDR1 and CDR2: MDHEN, SYDVKM. CDR3 protein: CASSLGLDRASNQPQHF. In DNA form, the CDR3 reads TGTGCCAGCAGTCTTGGGCTGGACAGAGCTAGCAATCAGCCCCAGCATTTT.

The count of this clone is one. The chain recombines TRBV5-4 with TRBJ2-1, with TRBD2 matching over 12 bases. CDR3 length equals 18 residues. J lost 2 bases, V lost 0 bases, and 6 bases had no gene match. Germline V gene sequence: CDR1 SGHNT, CDR2 YYREEE (reference sequence). For the CDR3, the DNA is TGTGCCAGCAGCTTGGGACTAGCGGGAGTAAGAACCTACAATGAGCAGTTCTTC. Translation gives CASSLGLAGVRTYNEQFF.

This clone was counted a few times. The V call is TRBV3-1 (or the pseudogene TRBV3-2), the J call TRBJ2-3; D is unclear. CDR1 LGHDT and CDR2 YNNKEL come from the germline V gene (reference sequence). With 1 base removed from V and 5 bases from J, the gap between germline ends came to 7 bases. The CDR3 has 13 residues. CDR3 amino acids: CASSQGAQDTQYF. DNA for the CDR3: TGTGCCAGCAGCCAAGGGGCTCAAGATACGCAGTATTTT.

The chain is built from TRBV7-2 and TRBJ2-1; tentative D call: TRBD2 (5 bases). This CDR3 comprises 14 residues. Per the germline V gene, CDR1 is SGHTA and CDR2 is FQGNSA. The V and J ends lost 8 bases and 4 bases respectively, with 15 bases between them. CDR3 DNA: TGTGCCAGCGGTCTACAGCGGCCGTACAATGAGCAGTTCTTC. It codes for CASGLQRPYNEQFF.

The chain links TRBV28 to TRBJ1-2; D is undetermined. Trimming cost V 5 bases and J 10 bases, with 14 bases left between them. CDR3 size: 12 residues. CDR1 and CDR2 from the germline V gene are MDHEN and SYDVKM. The CDR3 loop reads CASSPREVVYTF. In nucleotides, the CDR3 is TGTGCCAGCAGTCCCCGGGAGGTTGTCTACACCTTC.

The chain is built from TRBV10-2 and TRBJ1-1; 11 positions match TRBD1. Trimming cost V 7 bases and J 4 bases; bases outside gene matches: 5. Germline V CDR1 and CDR2: WSHSY, SAAADI. This CDR3 has 14 amino acids. The CDR3 loop reads CASTHGTGGTEAFF. Here the CDR3 DNA reads TGCGCCAGCACTCACGGGACAGGGGGCACTGAAGCTTTCTTT.

The rearrangement links TRBV7-2 to TRBJ2-1; 10 bases are a match to TRBD2. The CDR3 length is 16 residues. The germline CDR1 and CDR2 sequences are SGHTA and FQGNSA. V dropped 1 base and J dropped 3; count of bases not matched to a gene: 3. Here the CDR3 DNA reads TGTGCCAGCAGCTTAGGAGCGGGAGGGCGCTACAATGAGCAGTTCTTC. This gives the protein CASSLGAGGRYNEQFF.

The V and J genes are TRBV29-1 and TRBJ2-7; D is perhaps TRBD1 (6 bases). With 0 bases removed from V and 2 bases from J, the gap between germline ends came to 11 bases. The CDR3 is 14 amino acids. Germline V CDR1 and CDR2: SQVTM, ANQGSEA. The CDR3 here is CSVEDGGSTYEQYF. CDR3 DNA sequence: TGCAGCGTTGAAGATGGGGGCAGTACCTACGAGCAGTACTTC.

The rearrangement uses TRBV27 and TRBJ2-7; D is perhaps TRBD1 (5 bases). Trimming took 0 bases from V and 3 from J, leaving 15 bases between them. Germline V CDR1 and CDR2: MNHEY, SMNVEV (reference sequence). The CDR3 has 16 residues. The CDR3 DNA reads TGTGCCAGCAGTTTATCGTTAGGGGTAAGAGACTACGAGCAGTACTTC. It encodes CASSLSLGVRDYEQYF.

V and J are TRBV3-1 (or the pseudogene TRBV3-2) and TRBJ1-1; 8 nucleotides line up with TRBD1. The CDR3 extends over 14 amino acids. V was pared by 5 bases and J by 5 bases, with 7 bases of the junction left unmatched. CDR1 and CDR2 (germline): LGHDT, YNNKEL (reference sequence). The CDR3: CASSSRQGSTEAFF. The DNA for the CDR3 is TGTGCCAGCAGCAGCCGACAGGGGAGTACTGAAGCTTTCTTT.

The chain carries TRBV14 and TRBJ1-2; possible D gene TRBD1, 5 bases. The V end was cut by 1 base, the J end by 10 bases, with 13 bases between. The CDR3 sequence is 13 residues long. Looked up from germline, CDR1 is SGHDN and CDR2 is FVKESK. CDR3 coding DNA: TGTGCCAGCAGCCAAGCGGCGAAGGGGATCTACACCTTC. As protein: CASSQAAKGIYTF.

The rearrangement links TRBV5-1 to TRBJ2-7; TRBD1 matches 11 bases. Per the germline V gene, CDR1 is SGHRS and CDR2 is YFSETQ. This CDR3 comprises 14 residues. V dropped 4 bases and J dropped 3; count of bases not matched to a gene: 3. The CDR3 reads CASSAGTGGYEQYF. Written as DNA, the CDR3 is TGCGCCAGCAGCGCCGGGACAGGGGGCTACGAGCAGTACTTC.

The chain carries TRBV10-2 and TRBJ1-1, with a tentative D call TRBD1 (5 bases). The CDR3 has 14 amino acids. Trimming took off 3 bases at V and 4 bases at J, with 12 bases between the two ends. Looked up from germline, CDR1 is WSHSY and CDR2 is SAAADI. CDR3 in amino acids: CASSEDSGFTEAFF. The CDR3 bases are TGCGCCAGCAGTGAAGATTCAGGGTTCACTGAAGCTTTCTTT.

The chain carries TRBV6-2 or TRBV6-3 and TRBJ2-7; D uncertain. Germline values: CDR1 MNHEY, CDR2 SVGEGT. Trimming removed 4 bases at V and 0 bases at J, with 7 bases between. The CDR3 spans 13 residues. CDR3 residues: CASSFSSSYEQYF. The CDR3 DNA is TGTGCCAGCAGTTTCTCCAGCTCCTACGAGCAGTACTTC.

For the CDR3, the DNA is TGCAGCGTTGATATAGGGGTGAGCACTGAAGCTTTCTTT. Amino acid sequence: CSVDIGVSTEAFF. The rearrangement joins TRBV29-1 to TRBJ1-1; D perhaps matches TRBD1 (5 bases). V was shortened by 3 bases and J by 4 bases, with 12 bases between the two germline ends. The germline V gene has CDR1 SQVTM and CDR2 ANQGSEA. The CDR3 loop spans 13 amino acids.

This clone was seen only a few times. The chain employs TRBV11-1 and TRBJ1-2; the D gene is possibly TRBD1 (6 bases). Germline CDR1 reads SGHAT; CDR2 reads FQDESV (reference sequence). Trimming removed 6 bases at V and 2 bases at J, with 10 bases between. The CDR3 totals 13 residues. The CDR3 sequence is CASSHDRNYGYTF. The CDR3 nucleotides read TGTGCCAGCAGTCACGACAGGAACTATGGCTACACCTTC.

The chain has TRBV7-3 and TRBJ2-3; 9 bases map to TRBD2. The CDR3 has 15 amino acids. Losses at the gene ends were 2 bases for V and 4 bases for J; bases not matched to a gene: 4. Germline values: CDR1 SGHTA, CDR2 FQGTGA. The CDR3 reads CASSLGAGGADTQYF. Here the CDR3 DNA reads TGTGCCAGCAGCTTAGGGGCGGGAGGGGCAGATACGCAGTATTTT.

This chain connects TRBV11-2 to TRBJ2-5, with TRBD1 identical over 9 bases. CDR1 is SGHAT, CDR2 FQNNGV, per germline. V lost 2 bases to trimming and J lost 2 bases; unmatched junction nucleotides: 3. The length of the CDR3 is 15 residues. The CDR3 DNA sequence: TGTGCCAGCAGCTTAACAGGGGGCCTTCAAGAGACCCAGTACTTC. This encodes CASSLTGGLQETQYF.

This chain uses TRBV19 with TRBJ2-5, with 15 bases matching TRBD2. Trimming removed 9 bases from V and 2 bases from J; junction bases left unmatched: 4. The germline gives CDR1 LNHDA, CDR2 SQIVND (reference sequence). This CDR3 comprises 15 residues. In DNA form, the CDR3 reads TGTGCCAGCAAGGGACTAGCGGGGGGACAAGAGACCCAGTACTTC. This sequence encodes CASKGLAGGQETQYF.

V gene TRBV4-1 combines with J gene TRBJ2-5, with 7 positions matching TRBD1. The V segment lost 3 bases and the J segment 2 bases; nucleotides outside the gene matches: 12. The CDR3 runs 17 residues. From germline, CDR1 is MGHRA and CDR2 YSYEKL. DNA of the CDR3: TGCGCCAGCAGCCATTACTTCGGGGCAGGGGGTCAAGAGACCCAGTACTTC. Amino acids: CASSHYFGAGGQETQYF.

The chain links TRBV10-3 to TRBJ2-5; D unresolved. This CDR3 is 12 amino acids long. The germline V gene has CDR1 ENHRY and CDR2 SYGVKD. V lost 3 bases, J lost 5 bases, and 7 bases lay in between. The CDR3 protein is CAISEAGETQYF. CDR3 nucleotides: TGTGCCATCAGTGAAGCCGGGGAGACCCAGTACTTC.

CDR3 in DNA: TGCGCCAGCAGCCCGGACGGACTCGACGAGCAGTACTTC. Encoded protein: CASSPDGLDEQYF. V gene TRBV4-1 combines with J gene TRBJ2-7; a possible D gene is TRBD2 (5 bases). CDR3 length: 13 residues. Trimming left V 4 bases short and J 5 bases short, with 12 bases between. Germline CDR1 MGHRA, CDR2 YSYEKL.

This sequence joins TRBV7-9 and TRBJ2-1; TRBD2 aligns across 9 bases. CDR1 and CDR2 from the germline V gene are SEHNR and FQNEAQ (reference sequence). V gave up 2 bases and J gave up 0 bases; unmatched junction bases: 5. The CDR3 runs to 17 residues. CDR3 protein: CASSLRSGGSSYNEQFF. The CDR3 bases are TGTGCCAGCAGCTTAAGAAGCGGGGGGAGCTCCTACAATGAGCAGTTCTTC.

This chain joins TRBV30 and TRBJ1-1; 9 nucleotides match TRBD1. The CDR3 has 11 amino acids. V shed 5 bases and J 8 bases; nucleotides not matched to a gene: 3. CDR1 and CDR2 (germline): GTSNPN, SVGIG (reference sequence). This CDR3 reads CAWDRGIEAFF. CDR3 coding DNA: TGTGCCTGGGACAGGGGGATAGAAGCTTTCTTT.

This clone was counted a few times. The V and J genes are TRBV2 and TRBJ2-2; 9 nucleotides line up with TRBD1. The CDR3 runs to 14 residues. CDR1 and CDR2 from the germline V gene are SNHLY and FYNNEI. J gave up 6 bases and V 6 bases, and 5 bases lay outside the gene matches. The CDR3 sequence: CASSSGQGPGELFF. CDR3 DNA: TGTGCCAGCAGCTCAGGACAGGGGCCCGGGGAGCTGTTTTTT.

This rearrangement joins TRBV5-1 to TRBJ1-6, with unresolved D. Germline V gives CDR1 SGHRS, CDR2 YFSETQ. The CDR3 is 13 amino acids. V gave up 4 bases and J gave up 10 bases, with 12 bases separating them. This CDR3 reads CASSEVGGSPLHF. In nucleotides, the CDR3 is TGCGCCAGCAGCGAGGTGGGCGGGTCACCCCTCCACTTT.

V is TRBV28 and J is TRBJ1-2; maybe TRBD1 (5 bases). The germline V gene encodes CDR1 MDHEN and CDR2 SYDVKM. Between the trimmed V and J ends, which lost 5 bases and 3 bases, there was a span of 16 bases. This CDR3 has 15 residues. This CDR3 reads CASSTGGGNHYGYTF. DNA for the CDR3: TGTGCCAGCAGTACCGGGGGGGGGAATCACTATGGCTACACCTTC.

This clone has only one observation. The rearrangement links TRBV19 to TRBJ1-5; D may be TRBD1 (6 bases). V lost 0 bases and J lost 5, with 17 bases in between. CDR1 and CDR2 from the germline V gene are LNHDA and SQIVND (reference sequence). CDR3 length: 17 residues. The CDR3 nucleotides are TGTGCCAGTAGTATAGATCCGAGGGGGGGTACCCATCAGCCCCAGCATTTT. This sequence encodes CASSIDPRGGTHQPQHF.

The chain employs TRBV19 and TRBJ1-2, with TRBD1 identical over 8 bases. Unmatched junction bases numbered 8, after V lost 6 bases and J lost 8 bases. Per germline, CDR1 LNHDA and CDR2 SQIVND (reference sequence). The CDR3 runs 13 residues. In DNA, the CDR3 is TGTGCCAGTAGGCAGGGGGCAATGGGAGGCTACACCTTC. Its protein is CASRQGAMGGYTF. Together with reference TRBV19 and TRBJ1-2, the CDR3 gives the full variable domain: DGGITQSPKYLFRKEGQNVTLSCEQNLNHDAMYWYRQDPGQGLRLIYYSQIVNDFQKGDIAEGYSVSREKKESFPLTVTSAQKNPTAFYLCASRQGAMGGYTFGSGTRLTVV.